These 23 T cell receptor beta chains came from one sample sequenced in a study of CD8+ T cells in alopecia areata. The authors extracted RNA and reverse transcribed it into cDNA as the sequencing template. Libraries were prepared by immunoSEQ multiplex PCR; TCRdb keeps only in-frame clonotypes and omits some of them. This repertoire shows about 120,000 clones, less than 80% found once; its top ten account for about 3%. The specimen sequenced was CD4+ T cells sorted from blood. Every receptor here comes from a human donor in good health.

V gene TRBV5-4 combines with J gene TRBJ2-5; D might be TRBD2 (5 bases). Trimming shortened V by 4 bases and J by 1 base, and 5 bases separated the two germline ends. In germline, CDR1 is SGHNT, CDR2 YYREEE (reference sequence). The CDR3 extends over 12 amino acids. The CDR3 DNA is TGTGCCAGCAGCACTAGCCAAGAGACCCAGTACTTC. It codes for CASSTSQETQYF.

The chain carries TRBV28 and TRBJ1-2, with a tentative D call TRBD1 (5 bases). There are 13 residues in the CDR3. CDR1 and CDR2 from the germline V gene are MDHEN and SYDVKM. Deletions cut 1 base from V and 7 bases from J, with 10 bases between. The CDR3 bases are TGTGCCAGCAGTTTATTCTCGGGGACTGGCTACACCTTC. As protein: CASSLFSGTGYTF.

This chain links TRBV7-9 with TRBJ2-7, with D unresolved. Trimming shortened V by 1 base and J by 2 bases, and 6 bases separated the two germline ends. The CDR3 runs 13 residues. The germline V gene has CDR1 SEHNR and CDR2 FQNEAQ (reference sequence). The CDR3 nucleotides read TGTGCCAGCAGCTTAGATGGTCCCTACGAGCAGTACTTC. It is translated as CASSLDGPYEQYF.

This clone was seen more than once but under ten times. The chain employs TRBV29-1 and TRBJ2-7; TRBD1 agrees at 7 bases. The CDR3 has 13 residues. Germline V gives CDR1 SQVTM, CDR2 ANQGSEA. V gave up 4 bases and J gave up 2 bases; unmatched junction bases: 5. As DNA, the CDR3 is TGCAGCGTTGTGCGGCAGGGGGCCTACGAGCAGTACTTC. Translating it yields CSVVRQGAYEQYF.

The chain combines TRBV7-7 with TRBJ2-3; D is perhaps TRBD2 (6 bases). V was shortened by 1 base and J by 1 base, with 9 bases between the two germline ends. CDR3 length: 15 residues. Germline CDR1 and CDR2: SSHAT and FNYEAQ (reference sequence). CDR3 sequence reads: CASSLGPGGTDTQYF. CDR3 coding DNA: TGTGCCAGCAGCTTAGGACCGGGGGGCACAGATACGCAGTATTTT.

Only a few counts were recorded for this clone. The chain carries TRBV27 and TRBJ2-5; D is uncertain. The CDR3 length is 12 residues. The germline V gene has CDR1 MNHEY and CDR2 SMNVEV (reference sequence). Trimming removed 5 bases from V and 5 bases from J, with 9 bases in between. This chain's CDR3 is CASSMVGETQYF. In DNA, the CDR3 is TGTGCCAGCAGTATGGTTGGGGAGACCCAGTACTTC.

The chain joins TRBV5-1 to TRBJ1-1; D not resolved. The V gene lost 0 bases and the J gene lost 0 bases, with 15 bases spanning the gap. Per the germline V gene, CDR1 is SGHRS and CDR2 is YFSETQ. This CDR3 has 17 amino acids. CDR3 in DNA: TGCGCCAGCAGCTTGGATGGACTAAACGTTCTGAACACTGAAGCTTTCTTT. Its protein is CASSLDGLNVLNTEAFF.

This clone showed up just a few times. The chain couples TRBV29-1 to TRBJ2-3, with TRBD1 identical over 8 bases. The junction had 9 bases not matched to a gene; V was cut back by 7 bases and J by 3 bases. Per the germline V gene, CDR1 is SQVTM and CDR2 is ANQGSEA. CDR3 length: 14 amino acids. The CDR3 coding sequence is TGCAGCGGTGTTAGGACAGGGAGGACAGATACGCAGTATTTT. It encodes CSGVRTGRTDTQYF.

As concerns this clone: The sample contains more than one DNA sequence encoding this CDR3. The rearrangement links TRBV30 to TRBJ1-2; 8 nucleotides match TRBD1. Germline V gene sequence: CDR1 GTSNPN, CDR2 SVGIG (reference sequence). The CDR3 is 12 amino acids. V lost 4 bases and J lost 8; bases outside the gene matches: 6. The CDR3 loop is CAWTGGREGYTF. The CDR3 nucleotides read TGTGCCTGGACAGGGGGCAGAGAGGGCTACACCTTC.

V gene TRBV29-1 combines with J gene TRBJ2-1, with no clear D. The CDR3 is 12 amino acids. Trimming took off 3 bases at V and 8 bases at J, with 11 bases between the two ends. Germline CDR1 and CDR2: SQVTM and ANQGSEA. The CDR3 loop reads CSVELYGDEQFF. CDR3 in DNA: TGCAGCGTTGAGTTGTATGGGGATGAGCAGTTCTTC.

V and J are TRBV7-6 and TRBJ1-6; D ambiguous. V lost 2 bases to trimming and J lost 6 bases, with 8 bases between them. The CDR3 runs 14 residues. CDR1 and CDR2 (germline): SGHVS, FNYEAQ. CDR3 sequence reads: CASSLKQLNSPLHF. The CDR3 bases are TGTGCCAGCAGCTTAAAACAGCTTAATTCACCCCTCCACTTT.

J is TRBJ1-4 and V is TRBV5-6; D unclear. V gave up 2 bases and J gave up 4 bases, with 9 bases separating them. The CDR3 extends over 14 amino acids. CDR1 is SGHDT and CDR2 is YYEEEE in the germline V gene. CDR3 sequence reads: CASSFSRLNEKLFF. The CDR3 nucleotides are TGTGCCAGCAGCTTCTCCAGGCTTAATGAAAAACTGTTTTTT. Supplemented by reference TRBV5-6 and TRBJ1-4, the full variable domain reads DAGVTQSPTHLIKTRGQQVTLRCSPKSGHDTVSWYQQALGQGPQFIFQYYEEEERQRGNFPDRFSGHQFPNYSSELNVNALLLGDSALYLCASSFSRLNEKLFFGSGTQLSVL.

The chain recombines TRBV30 with TRBJ1-6; D gene ambiguous. CDR3 size: 11 residues. CDR1 GTSNPN and CDR2 SVGIG come from the germline V gene (reference sequence). V lost 5 bases and J lost 9, with 8 bases in between. The DNA of the CDR3 is TGTGCCTGGGGCCTCGGTTCACCCCTCCACTTT. It translates to CAWGLGSPLHF.

The CDR3 DNA reads as TGCGCCAGCAGCCATGGACTGACCACTGAAGCTTTCTTT. It translates to CASSHGLTTEAFF. The rearrangement links TRBV4-1 to TRBJ1-1; D is unresolved. Germline V gene lookup returns CDR1 MGHRA and CDR2 YSYEKL. The CDR3 covers 13 residues. With 3 bases removed from V and 4 bases from J, the gap between germline ends came to 9 bases.

This chain connects TRBV9 to TRBJ1-2; D is possibly TRBD1 (6 bases). This CDR3 comprises 12 residues. V was pared by 4 bases and J by 5 bases, with 9 bases between. Germline CDR1 is SGDLS and CDR2 is YYNGEE. DNA of the CDR3: TGTGCCAGCAGCACCAGGGGATATGGCTACACCTTC. As protein: CASSTRGYGYTF.

This clone was seen only a few times. This chain links TRBV25-1 with TRBJ2-1, with 11 positions matching TRBD2. Trimming took 2 bases from V and 9 from J; bases not matched to a gene: 6. The CDR3 runs 15 residues. CDR1 and CDR2 from the germline V gene are MGHDK and SYGVNS. CDR3 in amino acids: CASSEHSGGAFEQFF. The DNA of the CDR3 is TGTGCCAGCAGTGAACATAGCGGGGGGGCCTTTGAGCAGTTCTTC.

The chain has TRBV14 and TRBJ1-2, with 9 bases aligning to TRBD1. This CDR3 is 15 amino acids long. Per germline, CDR1 SGHDN and CDR2 FVKESK. V was pared by 2 bases and J by 4 bases, with 5 bases of the junction left unmatched. In nucleotides, the CDR3 is TGTGCCAGCAGCCAAACAGGGGGCGGACCCTATGGCTACACCTTC. It codes for CASSQTGGGPYGYTF.

This clone appeared a few times. The CDR3 DNA sequence: TGTGCCAGCAGCAGCGGAGCGGGGGGCCTCTCAGATACGCAGTATTTT. Translation: CASSSGAGGLSDTQYF. The V and J genes are TRBV5-6 and TRBJ2-3; 9 nucleotides match TRBD2. V shed 4 bases, J shed 4 bases, and the junction held 10 bases outside the gene matches. The length of the CDR3 is 16 residues. Germline CDR1 SGHDT, CDR2 YYEEEE.

The chain joins TRBV15 to TRBJ2-7; TRBD2 is a possible D gene (5 bases). Germline V gene sequence: CDR1 LNHNV, CDR2 YYDKDF (reference sequence). V was clipped by 5 bases and J by 5 bases, with 16 bases between them. CDR3 size: 14 residues. This CDR3 reads CATSGRRETHEQYF. The CDR3 bases are TGTGCCACCAGCGGAAGAAGGGAGACTCACGAGCAGTACTTC.

CDR3 amino acids: CASSPWQGPYNEQFF. The CDR3 nucleotides are TGCGCCAGCAGCCCGTGGCAGGGCCCTTACAATGAGCAGTTCTTC. The rearrangement uses TRBV4-1 and TRBJ2-1; TRBD1 might be the D (5 bases). The CDR3 runs to 15 residues. Between the trimmed V and J ends, which lost 4 bases and 4 bases, there was a span of 14 bases. Per germline, CDR1 MGHRA and CDR2 YSYEKL.

The chain carries TRBV4-1 and TRBJ2-7; possibly TRBD1 for D (6 bases). The germline V gene has CDR1 MGHRA and CDR2 YSYEKL. V dropped 4 bases and J dropped 1 base, with 14 bases sitting between them. The CDR3 is made up of 15 amino acids. DNA for the CDR3: TGCGCCAGCAGCCGAGACAGGCACGGATCCTACGAGCAGTACTTC. Translated: CASSRDRHGSYEQYF.

The J gene is TRBJ2-5, the V gene TRBV29-1; D might be TRBD2 (6 bases). The CDR3 has 11 residues. V was clipped by 5 bases and J by 7 bases, with 11 bases between them. Germline lookup yields CDR1 SQVTM and CDR2 ANQGSEA. Here the CDR3 DNA reads TGCAGCGTTTTCGGGACTGGGACCCAGTACTTC. Translating it yields CSVFGTGTQYF.

The chain joins TRBV29-1 to TRBJ2-1; 9 positions agree with TRBD1. Germline lookup yields CDR1 SQVTM and CDR2 ANQGSEA. This CDR3 is 13 amino acids long. Trimming removed 6 bases from V and 5 bases from J; junction bases left unmatched: 5. The CDR3 bases are TGCAGCGTCCACAGGGGGCGTAACAATGAGCAGTTCTTC. Translation gives CSVHRGRNNEQFF.